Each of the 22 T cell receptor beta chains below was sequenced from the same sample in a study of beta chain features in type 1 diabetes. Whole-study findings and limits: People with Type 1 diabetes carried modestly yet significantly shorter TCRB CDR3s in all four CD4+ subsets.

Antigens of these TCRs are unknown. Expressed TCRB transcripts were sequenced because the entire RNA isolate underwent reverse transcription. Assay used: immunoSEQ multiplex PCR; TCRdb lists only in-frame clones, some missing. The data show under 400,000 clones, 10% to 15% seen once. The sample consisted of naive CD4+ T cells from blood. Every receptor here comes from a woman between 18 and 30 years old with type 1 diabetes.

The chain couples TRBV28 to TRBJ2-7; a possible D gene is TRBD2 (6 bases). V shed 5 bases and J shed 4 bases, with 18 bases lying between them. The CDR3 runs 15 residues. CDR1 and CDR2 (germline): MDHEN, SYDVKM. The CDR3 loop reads CASSLPGGRGYEQYF. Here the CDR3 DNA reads TGTGCCAGCAGTCTCCCCGGGGGACGTGGGTACGAGCAGTACTTC.

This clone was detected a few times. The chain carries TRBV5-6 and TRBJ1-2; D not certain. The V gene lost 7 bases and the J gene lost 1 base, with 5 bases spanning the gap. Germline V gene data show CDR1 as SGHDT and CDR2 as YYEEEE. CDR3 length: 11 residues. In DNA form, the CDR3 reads TGTGCCAGCTTTAATAACTATGGCTACACCTTC. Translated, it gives CASFNNYGYTF.

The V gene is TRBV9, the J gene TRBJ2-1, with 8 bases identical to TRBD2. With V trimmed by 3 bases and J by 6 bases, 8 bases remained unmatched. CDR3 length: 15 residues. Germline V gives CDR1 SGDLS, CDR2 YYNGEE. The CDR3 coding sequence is TGTGCCAGCAGCGCAACGGGAGGGCCGGTCAATGAGCAGTTCTTC. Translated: CASSATGGPVNEQFF.

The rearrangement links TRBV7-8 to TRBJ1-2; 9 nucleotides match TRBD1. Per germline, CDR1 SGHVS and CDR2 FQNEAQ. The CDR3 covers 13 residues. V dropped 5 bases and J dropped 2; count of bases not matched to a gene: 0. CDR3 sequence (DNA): TGTGCCAGCAGCGGGACAGGGAACTATGGCTACACCTTC. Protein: CASSGTGNYGYTF.

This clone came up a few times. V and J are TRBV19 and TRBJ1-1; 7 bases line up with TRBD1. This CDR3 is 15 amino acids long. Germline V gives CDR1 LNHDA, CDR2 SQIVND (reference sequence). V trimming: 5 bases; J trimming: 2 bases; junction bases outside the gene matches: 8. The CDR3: CASSLQQGRNTEAFF. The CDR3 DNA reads TGTGCCAGTAGTCTCCAACAGGGGCGTAACACTGAAGCTTTCTTT.

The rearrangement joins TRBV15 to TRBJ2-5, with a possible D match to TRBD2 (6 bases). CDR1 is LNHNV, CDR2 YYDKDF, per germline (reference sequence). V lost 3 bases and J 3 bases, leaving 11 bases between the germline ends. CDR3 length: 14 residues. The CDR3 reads CATSRAGGKETQYF. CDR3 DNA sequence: TGTGCCACCAGCAGGGCCGGCGGGAAAGAGACCCAGTACTTC.

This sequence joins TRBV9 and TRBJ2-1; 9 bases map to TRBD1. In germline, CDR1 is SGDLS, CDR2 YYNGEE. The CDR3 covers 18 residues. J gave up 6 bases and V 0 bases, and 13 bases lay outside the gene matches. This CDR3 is CASSVDLKGGQGPNEQFF. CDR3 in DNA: TGTGCCAGCAGCGTAGATCTCAAGGGGGGACAGGGACCCAATGAGCAGTTCTTC.

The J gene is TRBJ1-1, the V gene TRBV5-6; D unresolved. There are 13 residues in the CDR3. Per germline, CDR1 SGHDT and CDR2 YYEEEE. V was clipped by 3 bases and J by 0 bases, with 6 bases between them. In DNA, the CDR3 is TGTGCCAGCAGCTCGGGGTTGAACACTGAAGCTTTCTTT. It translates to CASSSGLNTEAFF.

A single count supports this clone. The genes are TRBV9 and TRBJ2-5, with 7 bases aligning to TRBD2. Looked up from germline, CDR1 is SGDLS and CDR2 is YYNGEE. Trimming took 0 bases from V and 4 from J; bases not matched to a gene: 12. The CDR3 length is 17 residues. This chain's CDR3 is CASSVATGGRGGETQYF. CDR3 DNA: TGTGCCAGCAGCGTAGCTACGGGGGGTAGGGGTGGAGAGACCCAGTACTTC.

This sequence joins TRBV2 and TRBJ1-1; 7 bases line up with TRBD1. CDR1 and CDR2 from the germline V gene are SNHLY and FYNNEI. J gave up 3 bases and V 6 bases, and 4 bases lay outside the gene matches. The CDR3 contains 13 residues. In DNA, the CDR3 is TGTGCCAGCAGATTAGACAGGGACACTGAAGCTTTCTTT. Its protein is CASRLDRDTEAFF.

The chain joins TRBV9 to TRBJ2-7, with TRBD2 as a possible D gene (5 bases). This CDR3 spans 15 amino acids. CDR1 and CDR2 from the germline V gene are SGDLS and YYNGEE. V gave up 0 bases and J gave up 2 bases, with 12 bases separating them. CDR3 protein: CASSVDGVGTYEQYF. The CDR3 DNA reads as TGTGCCAGCAGCGTAGACGGTGTCGGGACCTACGAGCAGTACTTC.

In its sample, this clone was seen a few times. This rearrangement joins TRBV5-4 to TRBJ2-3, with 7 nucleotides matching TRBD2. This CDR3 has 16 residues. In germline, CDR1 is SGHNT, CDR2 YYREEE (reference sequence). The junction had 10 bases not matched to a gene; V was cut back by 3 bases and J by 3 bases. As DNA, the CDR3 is TGTGCCAGCAGCTCAAAAACGGGAGGAGGGACAGATACGCAGTATTTT. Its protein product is CASSSKTGGGTDTQYF.

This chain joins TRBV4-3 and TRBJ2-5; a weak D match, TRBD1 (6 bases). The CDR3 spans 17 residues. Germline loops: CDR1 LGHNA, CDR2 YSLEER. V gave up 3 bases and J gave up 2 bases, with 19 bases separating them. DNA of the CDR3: TGCGCCAGCAGCCAGACCGGGACACCAACGCGGCAAGAGACCCAGTACTTC. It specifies CASSQTGTPTRQETQYF.

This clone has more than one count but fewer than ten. CDR3 protein: CASSNEPGQEYF. CDR3 nucleotides: TGTGCCAGCAGTAACGAACCGGGACAGGAGTACTTC. V is TRBV28 and J is TRBJ2-7, with 8 bases identical to TRBD1. This CDR3 has 12 amino acids. Germline CDR1 reads MDHEN; CDR2 reads SYDVKM. The V gene end was trimmed by 5 bases and the J gene end by 11 bases; junction bases not matched to a gene: 8.

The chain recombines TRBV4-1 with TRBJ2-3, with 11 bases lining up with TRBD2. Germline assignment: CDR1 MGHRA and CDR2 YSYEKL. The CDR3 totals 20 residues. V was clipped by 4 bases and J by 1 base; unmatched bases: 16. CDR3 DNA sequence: TGCGCCAGCAGCCGCCTCCCAATAGCGGGAGGGCGGAGGGGCACAGATACGCAGTATTTT. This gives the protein CASSRLPIAGGRRGTDTQYF.

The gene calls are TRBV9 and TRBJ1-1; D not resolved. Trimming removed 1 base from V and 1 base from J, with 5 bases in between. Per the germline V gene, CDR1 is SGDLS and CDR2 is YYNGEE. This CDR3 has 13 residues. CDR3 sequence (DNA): TGTGCCAGCAGCGTACAATCGAACACTGAAGCTTTCTTT. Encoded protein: CASSVQSNTEAFF. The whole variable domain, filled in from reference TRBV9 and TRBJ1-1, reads DSGVTQTPKHLITATGQRVTLRCSPRSGDLSVYWYQQSLDQGLQFLIQYYNGEERAKGNILERFSAQQFPDLHSELNLSSLELGDSALYFCASSVQSNTEAFFGQGTRLTVV.

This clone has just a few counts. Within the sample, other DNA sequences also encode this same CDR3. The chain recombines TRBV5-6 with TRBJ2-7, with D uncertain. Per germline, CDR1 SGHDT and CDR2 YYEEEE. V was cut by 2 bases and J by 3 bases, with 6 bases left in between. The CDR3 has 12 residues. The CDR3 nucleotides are TGTGCCAGCAGCTTCCTGAGCTACGAGCAGTACTTC. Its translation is CASSFLSYEQYF.

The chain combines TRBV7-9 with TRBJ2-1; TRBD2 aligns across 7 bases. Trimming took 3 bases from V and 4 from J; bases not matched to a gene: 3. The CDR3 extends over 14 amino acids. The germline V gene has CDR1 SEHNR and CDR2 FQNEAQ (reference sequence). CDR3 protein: CASSLSGGYNEQFF. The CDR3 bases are TGTGCCAGCAGCTTGTCCGGGGGGTACAATGAGCAGTTCTTC.

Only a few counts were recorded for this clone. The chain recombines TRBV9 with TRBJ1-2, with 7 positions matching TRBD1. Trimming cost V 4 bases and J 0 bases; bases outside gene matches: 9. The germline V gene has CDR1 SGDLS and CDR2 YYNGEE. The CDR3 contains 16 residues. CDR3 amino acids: CASSPQPGTANYGYTF. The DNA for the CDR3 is TGTGCCAGCAGCCCCCAGCCTGGGACAGCTAACTATGGCTACACCTTC. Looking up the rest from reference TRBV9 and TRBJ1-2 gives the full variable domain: DSGVTQTPKHLITATGQRVTLRCSPRSGDLSVYWYQQSLDQGLQFLIQYYNGEERAKGNILERFSAQQFPDLHSELNLSSLELGDSALYFCASSPQPGTANYGYTFGSGTRLTVV.

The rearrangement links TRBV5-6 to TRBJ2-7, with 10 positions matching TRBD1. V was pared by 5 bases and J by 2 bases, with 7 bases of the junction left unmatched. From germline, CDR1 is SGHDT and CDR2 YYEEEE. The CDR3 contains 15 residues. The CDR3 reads CASREPGQGTYEQYF. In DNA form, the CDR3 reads TGTGCCAGCAGGGAACCGGGACAGGGGACCTACGAGCAGTACTTC.

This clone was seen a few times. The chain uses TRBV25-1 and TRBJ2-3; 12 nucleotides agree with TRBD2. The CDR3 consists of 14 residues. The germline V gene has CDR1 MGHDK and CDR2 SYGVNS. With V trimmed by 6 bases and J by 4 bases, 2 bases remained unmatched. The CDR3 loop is CASRLAGGPDTQYF. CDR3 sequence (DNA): TGTGCCAGCAGACTAGCGGGAGGCCCAGATACGCAGTATTTT.

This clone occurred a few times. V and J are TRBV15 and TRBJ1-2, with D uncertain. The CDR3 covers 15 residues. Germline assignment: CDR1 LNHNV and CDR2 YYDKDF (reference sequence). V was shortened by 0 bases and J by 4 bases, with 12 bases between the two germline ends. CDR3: CATSRDRGRGYGYTF. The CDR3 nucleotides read TGTGCCACCAGCAGAGATCGGGGTCGGGGCTATGGCTACACCTTC.